The clone carrying this TCR beta chain has a count of ten or more. The entry originates in a study of early T cells in non-severe SARS-CoV-2 infection. On the study more broadly: Chains stayed unpaired after sequencing of bulk RNA from unsorted whole blood.

Individually, cDNA molecules had unique molecular identifiers attached to them. Using its own MiXCR run on the 5' RACE reads, TCRdb lists one record per CDR3 protein. The repertoire holds 30,000 to 45,000 distinct CDR3 sequences, with 3.9% as singletons. There are 14 residues in the CDR3. With 4 bases removed from V and 2 bases from J, the gap between germline ends came to 10 bases. The V gene's germline CDR1 is KGHSH and CDR2 LQKENI. This clonotype originated in an adult who was a healthcare worker with PCR-confirmed SARS-CoV-2 infection or an uninfected control (not recorded which). V gene TRBV18 combines with J gene TRBJ2-3, with D unclear. The specimen sequenced was whole blood. CDR3 sequence: CASSRRGSTDTQYF. The CDR3 DNA reads TGTGCCAGCTCACGTCGCGGATCCACAGATACGCAGTATTTT.